This TCR beta chain emerged from a study of OX40 agonist ivuxolimab in advanced cancers. Overall study: It was permissible to have had prior anti-PD-1, anti-PD-L1 or anti-CTLA-4 therapy, and about 40% had some. General study points: Clones of CD4+ and CD8+ blood T cells grew by week 6 at doses of 0.1 to 3.0 mg/kg. Fewer expanded clones were found on average in CD4+ than in CD8+ T cells.

In regard to this clone: Its antigen remains unknown.

Deletions cut 0 bases from V and 3 bases from J, with 6 bases between. The CDR3 covers 13 residues. CDR1 is SGHNT and CDR2 is YYREEE in the germline V gene (reference sequence). TCRdb's copy holds only in-frame clones and misses some; the assay was immunoSEQ multiplex PCR. The table lists 30,000 to 45,000 clones, roughly four fifths of them singletons, with around 21% in the top ten. Blood sampling took place at baseline, cycle 4 day 1, and cycle 7 day 1. This sequence joins TRBV5-4 and TRBJ2-5; D possibly corresponds to TRBD1 (5 bases). The sequencing used CD4+ or CD8+ T cells sorted from blood, collected in a trial of the OX40 agonist ivuxolimab. The source is an adult with an advanced solid tumor such as melanoma, head and neck, liver or kidney cancer. The chain's CDR3 is CASSLGREETQYF. The CDR3 region has the DNA TGTGCCAGCAGCTTGGGCAGGGAAGAGACCCAGTACTTC. The variable domain in full, with the rest retrieved from reference TRBV5-4 and TRBJ2-5, is ETGVTQSPTHLIKTRGQQVTLRCSSQSGHNTVSWYQQALGQGPQFIFQYYREEENGRGNFPPRFSGLQFPNYSSELNVNALELDDSALYLCASSLGREETQYFGPGTRLLVL.